This T cell receptor beta chain emerged from a study of T cells in Graves' hyperthyroidism and ophthalmopathy. General observations from the study: The blood repertoire included most of the expanded thyroid clonotypes above 0.001.

Germline V CDR1 and CDR2: MNHEY, SMNVEV (reference sequence). V dropped 8 bases and J dropped 7 bases, with 21 bases sitting between them. The CDR3 spans 15 residues. There were TCR beta CDR3 regions amplified from RNA transcripts. Carried out on the TCR CDR3, a first-round RT-PCR used the HTBI primer set. From the multiplex PCR reads, TCRdb called clonotypes with MiXCR, one entry per CDR3 protein. In the table there are 500,000 to 550,000 distinct CDR3 sequences, about 20% of which are singletons. Patients showing uncontrolled infection, other autoimmune disease, pregnancy or lactation were ineligible. For this clonotype: Its specificity is not known.

The chain has TRBV27 and TRBJ2-1; D remains ambiguous. Material: blood. The receptor was isolated from a man aged 40-49 years with Graves' ophthalmopathy. CDR3 amino acids: CASGRMSRIWNEQFF. DNA of the CDR3: TGTGCCAGCGGCAGAATGAGCAGGATTTGGAATGAGCAGTTCTTC.